The count of the clone carrying this TCR beta chain is one. The antigen is unknown. CD45RO-negative, CCR7-positively selected cells formed the naive CD8 fraction, excluding terminally differentiated effector memory CD45RA+ cells. Recent vaccinations or acute infections were absent in the healthy HIV-negative adult donors. This record belongs to a study of shared clonotypes between healthy human individuals. Study observations and caveats: For naive CD4 cells, around 5% of clonotypes were shared across a handful of donors.

About 33,000 T cell genomes (approximately 0.2 ug DNA) went into each sorted-subset replicate. Data came from immunoSEQ multiplex PCR; TCRdb stores just in-frame clones and leaves some out. The sample consists of about 2.2 million clones, 80% to 95% of them appearing once. This TCR was recovered from a man between 18 and 29 years old in good health. Some clones in this sample may be carry-over from other donors' samples. The sample taken for sequencing was naive CD8+ T cells from PBMCs.

CDR3 DNA sequence: TGTGCCAGCAGTCCCAGCCCGTATCAGCCCCAGCATTTT. As protein: CASSPSPYQPQHF. J is TRBJ1-5 and V is TRBV6-5; D not resolved. CDR3 length equals 13 residues. V gave up 5 bases and J gave up 5 bases, with 10 bases separating them. Germline V CDR1 and CDR2: MNHEY, SVGAGI.